A selection of T cell receptor beta chains follows, all from one sample in a study of identical twins. MiXCR, run by TCRdb on the 5' RACE reads, gives a single entry per CDR3 protein. Here the sample spans hundreds of thousands of distinct CDR3 sequences, around 20% being singletons. The same data also went into a second study, on T cells expressing NK-cell markers.

Sequencing was done on a sample of PBMCs. These receptors all stem from a woman younger than 35 in good health. Both conserved end residues are part of each CDR3. A D gene is named only where the DNA matches it firmly. Clone size is not always given. Where it is, it says once, few, many or a class for expanded clones.

j_gene	abundance	d_gene	v_gene	CDR3nt	CDR3aa
TRBJ2-1	-	-	TRBV9	TGTGCCAGCTCACCCGGAGGGGCTCAATGGAATGAGCAGTTCTTC	CASSPGGAQWNEQFF
TRBJ1-6	many	-	TRBV20-1	TGCAGTGCTAGGCCCACTCCGGCGGCCCTCCACTTT	CSARPTPAALHF
TRBJ1-3	-	-	TRBV27	TGTGCCAGCAGTTTATCCAAGGGAAACACCATATATTTT	CASSLSKGNTIYF
TRBJ1-3	many	-	TRBV20-1	TGCAGTGCTAGAGAGATGACAGCGACTGGAAACACCATATATTTT	CSAREMTATGNTIYF
TRBJ1-4	-	TRBD1	TRBV6-1	TGTGCCAGCTCATGGGACAGACGATTTGATGAAAAACTGTTTTTT	CASSWDRRFDEKLFF
TRBJ2-5	few	-	TRBV9	TGTGCCAGCAGCCTAGACGGAAACATACAAGAGACCCAGTACTTC	CASSLDGNIQETQYF
TRBJ2-7	-	TRBD1	TRBV7-9	TGTGCCAGCAGCCCACGGGACAGAACCTACGAGCAGTACTTC	CASSPRDRTYEQYF
TRBJ2-1	few	TRBD2	TRBV7-9	TGTGCCAGCAGCGGGACCGGGACTAGCAACCGGGGGGTCTTC	CASSGTGTSNRGVF
TRBJ2-1	-	-	TRBV12-3/TRBV12-4	TGTGCCAGCAGTCCCGAGCAGCCTGAGCAGTTCTTC	CASSPEQPEQFF
TRBJ1-4	few	-	TRBV29-1	TGCAGCGCCTCGAGGGGGGACGAAAAACTGTTTTTT	CSASRGDEKLFF
TRBJ2-7	-	-	TRBV20-1	TGCAGTGCTAGAGATCCGACGGGCCCGCATTCTTCCGAGGGTCCCTACGAGCAGTACTTC	CSARDPTGPHSSEGPYEQYF
TRBJ2-2	-	-	TRBV5-8	TGTGCCAGCAGCTTACTTGGGTTTGACACCGGGGAGCTGTTTTTT	CASSLLGFDTGELFF
TRBJ1-5	-	-	TRBV20-1	TGCAGTGCTAGAGAACCGTTGCGGGGGGGCAATCAGCCCCAGCATTTT	CSAREPLRGGNQPQHF
TRBJ2-7	few	-	TRBV12-3/TRBV12-4	TGTGCCAGCAGTTTTCTCGCAGGGGCCGAGCAGTACTTC	CASSFLAGAEQYF
TRBJ2-7	-	-	TRBV3-1	TGTGCCAGCAGCCAAGTTATGAGTCAGACCTACGAGCAGTACTTC	CASSQVMSQTYEQYF
TRBJ2-1	-	TRBD1	TRBV20-1	TGCAGTGCTCGTTTTCGGGACAGGGACAACTACAATGAGCAGTTCTTC	CSARFRDRDNYNEQFF
TRBJ2-7	many	TRBD1	TRBV7-3	TGTGCCAGCAGCTTAGGCGGGACAGGGCAATACGAGCAGTACTTC	CASSLGGTGQYEQYF
TRBJ2-5	-	TRBD1	TRBV5-1	TGCGCCAGCAGCTTGGCCGGGGCAGGGGGCGGCCAAGAGACCCAGTACTTC	CASSLAGAGGGQETQYF
TRBJ1-5	many	-	TRBV12-3/TRBV12-4	TGTGCCAGCAGTTTCGGCGGAAGGCCTAGCAATCAGCCCCAGCATTTT	CASSFGGRPSNQPQHF
TRBJ2-1	many	-	TRBV7-2	TGTGCCAGCAGTTTCTCGGGGGAGCAGTTCTTC	CASSFSGEQFF
TRBJ1-2	few	TRBD1	TRBV6-1	TGTGCCAGCAGGCCATCCTGGGACAGTAACTATGGCTACACCTTC	CASRPSWDSNYGYTF
TRBJ2-4	few	-	TRBV5-6	TGTGCCAGCAGCTTGAGTCCAGGGCAAAACATTCAGTACTTC	CASSLSPGQNIQYF
TRBJ2-1	once	-	TRBV27	TGTGCCAGCAGCTCAAACGTCAATGAGCAGTTCTTC	CASSSNVNEQFF
TRBJ2-5	-	TRBD2	TRBV20-1	TGCAGTGCTAGAACCAGACTAGCGGGGGGAGAGACCCAGTACTTC	CSARTRLAGGETQYF
TRBJ1-3	-	-	TRBV10-3	TGTGCCATCAGTGTGGACAGCCCCTCTGGAAACACCATATATTTT	CAISVDSPSGNTIYF
TRBJ2-3	-	TRBD2	TRBV7-2	TGTGCCAGCAGCGGTACTAGCGGGAGAATCCCCACAGATACGCAGTATTTT	CASSGTSGRIPTDTQYF
TRBJ2-7	once	TRBD1	TRBV27	TGTGCCAGCAGTTTACAGGGGGCCCTTACCTACGAGCAGTACTTC	CASSLQGALTYEQYF
TRBJ1-1	few	-	TRBV7-9	TGTGCCAGCAGCTCGCGTGGGGGGTCTTCGAACACTGAAGCTTTCTTT	CASSSRGGSSNTEAFF
TRBJ1-1	few	-	TRBV12-3/TRBV12-4	TGTGCCAGCAGTTTAGGGGGTCGGGCAGGCCCTGAAGCTTTCTTT	CASSLGGRAGPEAFF
TRBJ2-5	many	-	TRBV12-3/TRBV12-4	TGTGCCAGCACATCCGACGGAGAGACCCAGTACTTC	CASTSDGETQYF
TRBJ1-2	-	-	TRBV28	TGTGCCAGCAGCCTAGGTCGAGAGGATGGCTACACCTTC	CASSLGREDGYTF
TRBJ1-2	-	TRBD1	TRBV12-3/TRBV12-4	TGTGCCAGCAGTGCCAACAGGGGGCGAGGTGGCTACACCTTC	CASSANRGRGGYTF
TRBJ1-2	-	TRBD1	TRBV12-3/TRBV12-4	TGTGCCAGCAGTCCGGCCGGGACAGTGATTGGCTACACCTTC	CASSPAGTVIGYTF